Listed below are T cell receptor beta chains from one sample, sequenced in a study of OX40 agonist ivuxolimab in advanced cancers. The data were produced by immunoSEQ multiplex PCR, yet TCRdb's version contains in-frame clones alone and is incomplete. The sample lists approximately 50,000 clones, roughly 94% occurring once. The sequences come from CD4+ or CD8+ T cells sorted from blood, collected in a trial of the OX40 agonist ivuxolimab. These receptors were taken from an adult with an advanced solid tumor such as melanoma, head and neck, liver or kidney cancer. Each CDR3 is given without its conserved first and last residue. Clone size, where shown, is once, few, many, or a class for clones that have expanded.

. | TRBJ2-3 | TRBV7-3 | ASSLSGPSGTQY
. | TRBJ1-1 | TRBV28 | ASSFRGRGTEAF
. | TRBJ2-1 | TRBV7-8 | ASSRTVQSEQF
. | TRBJ1-2 | TRBV7-9 | ASSLASYGYT
. | TRBJ2-1 | TRBV10-1 | ASSESNGRYGGNEQF
. | TRBJ1-1 | TRBV19 | ASSWTGETEAF
once | TRBJ2-7 | TRBV27 | ASSFFGQATYEQY
. | TRBJ2-1 | TRBV14 | ASSPGGIRQF
. | TRBJ1-3 | TRBV25-1 | ASSEGAGGNTIY
. | TRBJ1-5 | TRBV4-3 | ASSQDVSGFYSNQPQH
. | TRBJ1-1 | TRBV20-1 | SAGPNTEAF
. | TRBJ2-3 | TRBV21-1 | ASSKDRSTDTQY
. | TRBJ2-1 | TRBV7-2 | ASSLSGRAGNEQF
. | TRBJ1-2 | TRBV11-2 | ASSPSPNYGYT
. | TRBJ1-2 | TRBV30 | AWEPGRDINGYT
. | TRBJ2-3 | TRBV6-1 | ASTEEERSTDTQY
. | TRBJ1-1 | TRBV27 | ASSSQGTTEAF
. | TRBJ1-2 | TRBV4-3 | ASSPGFSWSGYT
. | TRBJ2-7 | TRBV28 | ASFSRAGSYEQY
. | TRBJ2-1 | TRBV14 | ASSPTGIVYNEQF
. | TRBJ2-7 | TRBV5-6 | ASSLAPGQSYEQY
. | TRBJ2-1 | TRBV18 | ASSPPLTDEQF